This T cell receptor (beta chain) originates from a study of blood T cell repertoires in COVID-19. Study-wide context: Italy, Spain and the United States were the sources of the convalescent and acute COVID-19 samples.

In the authors' workflow: It was from reference gene primer amplification that nucleated cell counts were estimated. Produced via immunoSEQ multiplex PCR; TCRdb's table is partial and in-frame only. The V and J calls and clone size come from that table; D and trimming were worked out from the DNA. In the table there are approximately 88,000 clones, about nine tenths of which are singletons. Germline CDR1 reads SGHRS; CDR2 reads YFSETQ. The CDR3 covers 14 residues. V gave up 3 bases and J gave up 1 base, with 10 bases separating them. This receptor was taken from a male donor with acute or convalescent COVID-19. The sample taken for sequencing was peripheral blood. The chain couples TRBV5-1 to TRBJ1-1; D may be TRBD1 (5 bases). The CDR3 here is CASSSADRNTEAFF. CDR3 in DNA: TGCGCCAGCAGCTCCGCCGACAGGAACACTGAAGCTTTCTTT. Together with reference TRBV5-1 and TRBJ1-1, the CDR3 gives the full variable domain: KAGVTQTPRYLIKTRGQQVTLSCSPISGHRSVSWYQQTPGQGLQFLFEYFSETQRNKGNFPGRFSGRQFSNSRSEMNVSTLELGDSALYLCASSSADRNTEAFFGQGTRLTVV.